The sequence of this TCR gamma chain was determined in a study of γδ T cells in repeated Plasmodium falciparum infection. TCRdb applied CATT to the multiplex PCR reads for clone calling. The profile shows approximately 26,000 gamma-chain clones, around 2.9% of them singletons. Flow sorting of PBMC yielded separate Vgamma9/Vdelta2+ and Vdelta2-negative gammadelta T cell populations for bulk repertoire analysis. CDR3 length equals 17 residues. From germline, CDR1 is GITISATS and CDR2 ISYDGTV (reference sequence). The V and J ends lost 7 bases and 0 bases, in that order; junction bases with no gene match: 18. This clone was observed a few times. One base separates it from a far larger clone, so it is likely a read error. Other DNA sequences from this sample encode an identical CDR3 as well.

The chain couples TRGV9 to TRGJ1 or TRGJ2. TCRdb does not report a J gene; here it was assigned by matching the DNA to germline references. The clonotype originates from a pool of human donors (malaria-infected and uninfected, not separated). Sequencing was carried out using gamma-delta T cells from blood. CDR3 bases: TGTGCCTTGTGTCTCCACAACCGTCAACCGAATTATTATAAGAAACTCTTT. Its protein is CALCLHNRQPNYYKKLF.